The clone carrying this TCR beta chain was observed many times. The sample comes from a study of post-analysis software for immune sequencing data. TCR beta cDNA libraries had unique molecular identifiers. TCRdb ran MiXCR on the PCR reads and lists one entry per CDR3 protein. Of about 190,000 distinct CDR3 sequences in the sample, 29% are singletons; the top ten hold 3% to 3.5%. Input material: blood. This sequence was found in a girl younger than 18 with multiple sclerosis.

The CDR3 loop reads CATSRAPGGYEQYF. CDR3 bases: TGTGCCACCAGCAGAGCCCCAGGGGGTTACGAGCAGTACTTC. The rearrangement links TRBV15 to TRBJ2-7; 7 nucleotides match TRBD1. The CDR3 totals 14 residues. Germline V gene sequence: CDR1 LNHNV, CDR2 YYDKDF (reference sequence). V dropped 1 base and J dropped 4; count of bases not matched to a gene: 4.